This is a list of T cell receptor beta chains from one sample in a study of lymphopenia after photon versus proton radiotherapy. Repertoires were generated with immunoSEQ multiplex PCR, while TCRdb's copy carries only in-frame clones and drops some. The sample has about 20,000 clones, over 90% seen once. Sequences were derived from peripheral blood, sampled from a patient treated with proton-based radiotherapy. These receptors originate from a woman aged 70-85 years with pancreatic cancer. Some clones in this sample may be carry-over from other donors' samples. Each CDR3 is given without its conserved first and last residue. Fields, in order: V gene, CDR3 length, J gene, CDR3 protein.

>TRBV6-6|13|TRBJ2-3
ASSPPGQGTDTQY
>TRBV5-6|14|TRBJ2-3
ASRDTGLAGTDTQY
>TRBV9|13|TRBJ1-3
ASSVGRAPGNTIY
>TRBV12-5|14|TRBJ2-2
ASGTDWTRGTGELF
>TRBV19|11|TRBJ1-4
ASTTLSNEKLF
>TRBV28|12|TRBJ2-1
ASSYPARYNEQF
>TRBV6-1|10|TRBJ1-1
ASSERGDRAF
>TRBV27|13|TRBJ2-3
ASMLAGHFTDTQY
>TRBV28|13|TRBJ1-5
ASSFGTVGNQPQH
>TRBV7-6|18|TRBJ2-1
ASSLGPGTGAMASYNEQF
>TRBV5-4|13|TRBJ1-2
ASSLRTQGNYGYT
>TRBV5-8|11|TRBJ1-2
ASSSTGDYGYT
>TRBV28|10|TRBJ1-4
ASRIRDEKLF
>TRBV18|13|TRBJ1-1
ASSPLAGLNTEAF
>TRBV10-1|11|TRBJ1-1
ASRARPGTEAF
>TRBV30|14|TRBJ2-7
AWSVGLAGASYEQY
>TRBV27|11|TRBJ1-5
ASSPARNQPQH
>TRBV28|13|TRBJ1-2
ASSLLTGTGHGYT
>TRBV28|14|TRBJ2-7
ASRPPKGQGGDEQY
>TRBV7-9|14|TRBJ2-7
ASSSTDRGLSYEQY
>TRBV14|11|TRBJ1-1
ASSQARGTEAF
>TRBV29-1|9|TRBJ1-1
SVARDTEAF
>TRBV27|11|TRBJ2-7
ASSADRYYEQY
>TRBV6-1|11|TRBJ1-1
ASSEWGNTEAF
>TRBV6-5|11|TRBJ1-2
ASRRGQIDGYT
>TRBV30|14|TRBJ2-7
AWSVLPRGSSYEQY
>TRBV19|14|TRBJ1-1
ASSISHGTGITEAF
>TRBV6-6|10|TRBJ1-2
ASSTGQGGYT
>TRBV27|11|TRBJ1-1
ASSFSRSTEAF
>TRBV7-2|12|TRBJ2-3
ASSLGGNADTQY
>TRBV27|11|TRBJ2-1
ASSLSFYNEQF
>TRBV30|11|TRBJ2-2
AWGLALTGELF
>TRBV2|12|TRBJ1-5
ASSEAADNQPQH
>TRBV19|8|TRBJ1-2
ASRGDGYT
>TRBV4-3|13|TRBJ1-2
ASSQDWGGLYGYT
>TRBV5-1|13|TRBJ1-4
ASSLEGVVNEKLF
>TRBV5-4|13|TRBJ2-1
ASSPGLAAYNEQF